This T cell receptor (beta chain) stems from a study of blood T cell repertoires in COVID-19. Study overall: Spain, Italy and the United States supplied samples that represented acute and convalescent COVID-19. Sample material is recorded as cDNA or gDNA derived from T cells, B-cell-depleted T cells, or PBMCs.

The CDR3 spans 16 residues. V lost 4 bases, J lost 0 bases, and 5 bases stayed unmatched. Germline V CDR1 and CDR2: KGHSH, LQKENI. Study processing details: For nucleated cells, counts were estimated from reference gene primer amplification. Generated by immunoSEQ multiplex PCR, the TCRdb table keeps only in-frame clones and is missing some. Clone size and the V and J calls come from that table; the DNA yielded D and trimming. The table has about 100,000 clones, about 85% seen once. The chain joins TRBV18 to TRBJ1-1; 10 nucleotides align to TRBD1. Sequencing was done on a sample of peripheral blood. The receptor was isolated from a man aged 45 to 65 with active or convalescent COVID-19. The CDR3 nucleotides read TGTGCCAGCTCACAGACAGGGGGCCTGATGAACACTGAAGCTTTCTTT. Translation gives CASSQTGGLMNTEAFF.